Described below is a single TCR beta chain sequence and its context. Its antigen is currently unknown. Trimming cost V 5 bases and J 2 bases; bases outside gene matches: 8. This CDR3 spans 15 amino acids. The germline V gene has CDR1 SNHLY and CDR2 FYNNEI. For every subset, genomic DNA was evenly distributed across several immunoSEQ plates. The assay was immunoSEQ multiplex PCR, and TCRdb's table has in-frame clones only and misses some. The sample lists some 1.5 million clones, under 99% occurring once. These data belong to a study of shared clonotypes between healthy human individuals. Study-level findings and limits: Non-shared clonotypes had lower generation probabilities than clonotypes shared by all four sorted-subset donors. The expectation was that sequencing depth would affect clonotype sharing among donors.

The sequencing sample was made of naive CD4+ T cells sorted from blood. Subset reported: CD45RA+ positively selected. The chain joins TRBV2 to TRBJ2-5, with TRBD1 identical over 7 bases. The TCR originated in a man between 25 and 39 years old in good health. DNA for the CDR3: TGTGCCAGCAGTAAGGGACAGCACTTTCAAGAGACCCAGTACTTC. It codes for CASSKGQHFQETQYF.